The rows below give T cell receptor beta chains drawn from one sample of a study of control samples from healthy donors and cancer patients. Produced via immunoSEQ multiplex PCR; TCRdb's table is partial and in-frame only. This table holds 210,000 or so clones, about 90% found once. Sequenced sample: blood. The source of these receptors is a man aged 30-40 years in good health. Both conserved end residues are part of each CDR3. A D gene is named only where the DNA matches it firmly. Clone size is stated in some rows and not others, as once, few, many or a class when expanded.

D gene,clone size,J gene,V gene,CDR3 DNA,CDR3 protein
TRBD1,-,TRBJ1-2,TRBV6-6,TGTGCCAGCAGGGACCCGGGACAGGGGGCGAGGAGAGGCTACACCTTC,CASRDPGQGARRGYTF
-,once,TRBJ2-1,TRBV24-1,TGTGCCACCAGTGGGACCAACGGGTGGTCCTACAATGAGCAGTTCTTC,CATSGTNGWSYNEQFF
-,-,TRBJ2-7,TRBV12-3/TRBV12-4,TGTGCCAGTTCCCCGGGGGCGTTTGGGCAGTACTTC,CASSPGAFGQYF
TRBD2,few,TRBJ2-1,TRBV6-4,TGTGCCAGCAGCAAAGCGGGGGGGGTATTAAATGAGCAGTTCTTC,CASSKAGGVLNEQFF
-,-,TRBJ1-4,TRBV7-9,TGTGCCAGCAGCTCGGGACCAGCCGAGGAAAAACTGTTTTTT,CASSSGPAEEKLFF
-,few,TRBJ2-7,TRBV14,TGTGCCAGCAGCCAAGGACACAGGGACCACGAGCAGTACTTC,CASSQGHRDHEQYF
-,-,TRBJ2-1,TRBV4-1,TGCGCCAGCAGCCGTAGCGAGGACGGCATTGGCTCCTACAATGAGCAGTTCTTC,CASSRSEDGIGSYNEQFF
-,once,TRBJ1-1,TRBV6-5,TGTGCCAGCAGTAATTATGCCGAAGCTTTCTTT,CASSNYAEAFF
-,-,TRBJ1-4,TRBV7-6,TGTGCCAGCAGCTCCACAGGGATCCCTAATGAAAAACTGTTTTTT,CASSSTGIPNEKLFF
TRBD1,once,TRBJ1-4,TRBV7-9,TGTGCCAGCAGTACCGGACAGGGCAGGGAAAAACTGTTTTTT,CASSTGQGREKLFF
-,-,TRBJ1-1,TRBV7-7,TGTGCCAGCAGCTTAGGGTTGAGGACTCAACTACCCATGAACACTGAAGCTTTCTTT,CASSLGLRTQLPMNTEAFF
-,-,TRBJ1-1,TRBV7-2,TGTGCCAGCAGCGAGTCGCCCGCTTTCTTT,CASSESPAFF
TRBD1,few,TRBJ1-6,TRBV5-4,TGTGCCAGCAGCCCGGACAGGTTCTCCTATAATTCACCCCTCCACTTT,CASSPDRFSYNSPLHF
TRBD1,-,TRBJ2-2,TRBV27,TGTGCCAGCAGTCCCGGGGACAGAGTGAACACCGGGGAGCTGTTTTTT,CASSPGDRVNTGELFF
-,few,TRBJ2-3,TRBV5-1,TGCGCCAGCAGCGCAAGCCTGAATACAGATACGCAGTATTTT,CASSASLNTDTQYF
-,-,TRBJ2-1,TRBV20-1,TGCAGTGCTAGAGTGGTCAGACAGCAGTTCTTC,CSARVVRQQFF
-,-,TRBJ1-1,TRBV6-5,TGTGCCGTAAATCCCCCGCATTGGGCAAACACTGAAGCTTTCTTT,CAVNPPHWANTEAFF
-,-,TRBJ2-1,TRBV10-2,TGCGCCAGCGGCAACGCGAGGGGGAGCAATGAGCAGTTCTTC,CASGNARGSNEQFF
-,-,TRBJ1-1,TRBV12-3/TRBV12-4,TGTGCCAGCAGTTTGGGGCAGGGAGAAGCTTTCTTT,CASSLGQGEAFF
-,-,TRBJ1-5,TRBV11-2,TGTGCCAGCAGCTCCGACAGATATAGCAATCAGCCCCAGCATTTT,CASSSDRYSNQPQHF
-,-,TRBJ2-3,TRBV5-6,TGTGCCAGCAGCTTGGGATTTAGAGTAGGGCAGTATTTT,CASSLGFRVGQYF
-,-,TRBJ2-7,TRBV19,TGTGCCAGTAATAAGGGGGGCAGCTCCTACGAGCAGTACTTC,CASNKGGSSYEQYF